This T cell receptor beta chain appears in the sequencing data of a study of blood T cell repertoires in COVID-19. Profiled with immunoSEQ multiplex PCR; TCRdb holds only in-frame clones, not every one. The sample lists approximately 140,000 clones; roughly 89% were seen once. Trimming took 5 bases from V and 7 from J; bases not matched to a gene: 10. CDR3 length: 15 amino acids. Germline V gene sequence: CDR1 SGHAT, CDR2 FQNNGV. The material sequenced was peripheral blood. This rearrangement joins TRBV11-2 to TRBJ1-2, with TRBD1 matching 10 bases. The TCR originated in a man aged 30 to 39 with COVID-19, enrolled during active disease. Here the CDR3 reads CASSPRGTGASGYTF. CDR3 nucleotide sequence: TGTGCCAGCAGCCCTAGAGGGACAGGGGCATCTGGCTACACCTTC.